Following are 20 T cell receptor beta chains from one sample sequenced in a study of blood T cell repertoires in COVID-19 (dated by TCRdb to the early 2020s). The library was built by means of the immunoSEQ multiplex PCR assay. Here the immuneACCESS table is served through TCRdb, limited to in-frame sequences with V and J called. Missing clones are a known gap in these copies; in checked studies unresolved V genes cover under half, and the rest lacks a known reason. The sample data list 120,000 or so clones, and around 89% of these were observed just once. The top ten hold about 1.6% of the sample. Sequencing was performed on peripheral blood. These TCRs come from a human donor in a cohort sampled during active COVID-19.

The V gene is TRBV9, the J gene TRBJ2-7; D might be TRBD2 (6 bases). This CDR3 is built from 15 residues. The germline gives CDR1 SGDLS, CDR2 YYNGEE. Trimming stripped 0 bases from V and 3 bases from J, with 13 bases between. CDR3 residues: CASSVATGEVYEQYF. CDR3 nucleotides: TGTGCCAGCAGCGTAGCCACGGGAGAGGTCTACGAGCAGTACTTC.

This clone was seen only once. The V call is TRBV6-5, the J call TRBJ2-7, with TRBD2 matching 8 bases. Germline assignment: CDR1 MNHEY and CDR2 SVGAGI. The CDR3 contains 15 residues. Trimming cost V 2 bases and J 4 bases; bases outside gene matches: 7. CDR3 sequence (DNA): TGTGCCAGCAGTTACGGGTCTAGCGGGTCTTACGAGCAGTACTTC. Its protein product is CASSYGSSGSYEQYF.

The V gene is TRBV7-9, the J gene TRBJ1-5; 7 bases fit TRBD1. Trimming at V came to 5 bases and at J to 4 bases, leaving 5 bases not matched to a gene. CDR3 length: 14 residues. CDR1 is SEHNR and CDR2 is FQNEAQ in the germline V gene (reference sequence). CDR3 protein: CASSAGQVNQPQHF. CDR3 nucleotide sequence: TGTGCCAGCAGCGCCGGACAGGTGAATCAGCCCCAGCATTTT.

The CDR3 loop reads CASGLSGAGNTIYF. In DNA form, the CDR3 reads TGTGCTAGTGGTTTATCAGGCGCTGGAAACACCATATATTTT. The chain uses TRBV12-5 and TRBJ1-3; D not certain. V dropped 3 bases and J dropped 2 bases, with 8 bases sitting between them. Per germline, CDR1 LGHNT and CDR2 FRNRAP. The CDR3 covers 14 residues.

The count of this clone is one. V gene TRBV5-6 combines with J gene TRBJ2-3, with 8 bases fitting TRBD2. Trimming cost V 0 bases and J 1 base; bases outside gene matches: 4. The CDR3 runs to 16 residues. In germline, CDR1 is SGHDT, CDR2 YYEEEE. CDR3 sequence: CASSLVAGGRTDTQYF. The DNA for the CDR3 is TGTGCCAGCAGCTTGGTTGCGGGGGGCCGCACAGATACGCAGTATTTT. Using reference TRBV5-6 and TRBJ2-3 for the parts outside the CDR3, the full variable domain is DAGVTQSPTHLIKTRGQQVTLRCSPKSGHDTVSWYQQALGQGPQFIFQYYEEEERQRGNFPDRFSGHQFPNYSSELNVNALLLGDSALYLCASSLVAGGRTDTQYFGPGTRLTVL.

This clone appeared a single time. The chain uses TRBV11-2 and TRBJ1-4, with 11 bases matching TRBD1. V gave up 6 bases and J gave up 12 bases; unmatched junction bases: 9. The CDR3 consists of 14 residues. From germline, CDR1 is SGHAT and CDR2 FQNNGV. The CDR3 region has the DNA TGTGCCAGCAGATGGCCGGGACAGGGGGAAGAACTGTTTTTT. The encoded protein is CASRWPGQGEELFF.

This clone was recorded at least ten times. The sample has other DNA sequences that encode this CDR3 too. The chain couples TRBV3-1 (or the pseudogene TRBV3-2) to TRBJ2-1, with 10 bases fitting TRBD1. CDR3 size: 15 residues. Germline assignment: CDR1 LGHDT and CDR2 YNNKEL (reference sequence). J gave up 3 bases and V 4 bases, and 3 bases lay outside the gene matches. The CDR3: CASSPGQGNYNEQFF. The CDR3 bases are TGTGCCAGCAGCCCGGGACAGGGGAACTACAATGAGCAGTTCTTC.

This chain links TRBV6-4 with TRBJ2-1; 9 bases are shared with TRBD2. Losses at the gene ends were 2 bases for V and 7 bases for J; bases not matched to a gene: 9. This CDR3 comprises 16 residues. The germline V gene encodes CDR1 MRHNA and CDR2 SNTAGT. The CDR3 DNA reads as TGTGCCAGCAGTGACGATGCGGGAGGGCCGGGAAATGAGCAGTTCTTC. This translates into CASSDDAGGPGNEQFF.

By share of the sample, this clone is medium-sized. At one of its ends the junction is not consistent with the germline gene, which may arise from a read error. This CDR3 is also generated by other DNA sequences in the sample. The rearrangement uses TRBV7-7 and TRBJ2-2; 10 nucleotides align to TRBD2. The CDR3 has 16 amino acids. CDR1 SSHAT and CDR2 FNYEAQ come from the germline V gene (reference sequence). CDR3 residues: CASSSTGTSVTGELFF. DNA for the CDR3: TGTGCTAGCAGCTCGACCGGGACTAGCGTCACCGGGGAGCTGTTTTTT.

This sequence joins TRBV29-1 and TRBJ2-3; no clear D. Germline-derived CDR1 and CDR2 are SQVTM and ANQGSEA. The CDR3 length is 12 residues. V was cut by 6 bases and J by 4 bases, with 11 bases left in between. In DNA form, the CDR3 reads TGCAGCGTCGATGAAGCCTCAGATACGCAGTATTTT. It yields the protein CSVDEASDTQYF.

The rearrangement joins TRBV24-1 to TRBJ2-1, with D perhaps TRBD2 (7 bases). There are 17 residues in the CDR3. Germline CDR1 reads KGHDR; CDR2 reads SFDVKD. The V and J ends lost 4 bases and 0 bases respectively, with 15 bases between them. CDR3 DNA sequence: TGTGCCACCAGTGACCCCCTAGCGGACAGCTCCTACAATGAGCAGTTCTTC. Translated: CATSDPLADSSYNEQFF.

The J gene is TRBJ2-1, the V gene TRBV30, with TRBD2 as a possible D gene (6 bases). Per the germline V gene, CDR1 is GTSNPN and CDR2 is SVGIG (reference sequence). Trimming left V 1 base short and J 2 bases short, with 9 bases between. CDR3 length: 14 amino acids. The CDR3 loop reads CAWSAGVTYNEQFF. CDR3 nucleotides: TGTGCCTGGAGTGCGGGGGTCACCTACAATGAGCAGTTCTTC.

The chain has TRBV6-5 and TRBJ1-6, with 7 nucleotides matching TRBD1. The CDR3 is 13 residues long. The germline gives CDR1 MNHEY, CDR2 SVGAGI. The ends lost 6 bases at V and 14 bases at J; junction bases unmatched: 10. In DNA form, the CDR3 reads TGTGCCAGCAGGGGACAGCCCCTTGGCGCCCTCCACTTT. It encodes CASRGQPLGALHF.

This chain joins TRBV5-1 and TRBJ2-3, with 8 bases identical to TRBD1. Trimming took 4 bases from V and 4 from J; bases not matched to a gene: 5. This CDR3 is 14 amino acids long. Germline CDR1 reads SGHRS; CDR2 reads YFSETQ. The CDR3 protein is CASSAGQGADTQYF. The DNA of the CDR3 is TGCGCCAGCAGCGCCGGACAGGGTGCAGATACGCAGTATTTT.

This rearrangement joins TRBV11-2 to TRBJ2-7; 10 bases line up with TRBD2. Per the germline V gene, CDR1 is SGHAT and CDR2 is FQNNGV. The CDR3 has 15 amino acids. Losses at the gene ends were 3 bases for V and 2 bases for J; bases not matched to a gene: 4. In DNA form, the CDR3 reads TGTGCCAGCAGCTTCGGACTAGCGGAGGCCTACGAGCAGTACTTC. It is translated as CASSFGLAEAYEQYF.

The CDR3 loop is CASSSTRVGQVEQYF. The CDR3, as DNA: TGTGCCAGCAGCTCAACTCGAGTCGGACAGGTCGAGCAGTACTTC. The chain recombines TRBV7-9 with TRBJ2-7; 7 bases agree with TRBD1. This CDR3 is 15 amino acids long. V was pared by 4 bases and J by 6 bases, with 12 bases of the junction left unmatched. Germline CDR1 reads SEHNR; CDR2 reads FQNEAQ (reference sequence).

The genes are TRBV6-1 and TRBJ1-1; 7 nucleotides align to TRBD1. CDR1 and CDR2 from the germline V gene are MNHNS and SASEGT. V was pared by 5 bases and J by 6 bases, with 6 bases of the junction left unmatched. The CDR3 contains 13 residues. This CDR3 is CASSPTGFSEAFF. The DNA for the CDR3 is TGTGCCAGCAGTCCGACAGGGTTCTCTGAAGCTTTCTTT.

The chain uses TRBV11-3 and TRBJ2-3; 7 bases agree with TRBD2. V was clipped by 4 bases and J by 0 bases; unmatched bases: 10. There are 17 residues in the CDR3. The V gene's germline CDR1 is SGHNT and CDR2 YENEEA. CDR3: CASSSPRDSGSTDTQYF. CDR3 DNA: TGTGCCAGCAGCTCCCCCAGGGATAGCGGGAGCACAGATACGCAGTATTTT.

This sequence joins TRBV28 and TRBJ1-4, with TRBD1 matching 8 bases. V was clipped by 1 base and J by 0 bases; unmatched bases: 7. The length of the CDR3 is 18 residues. CDR1 is MDHEN, CDR2 SYDVKM, per germline. CDR3 region: CASSLSWTGPPTNEKLFF. The CDR3 region has the DNA TGTGCCAGCAGTTTATCCTGGACAGGGCCCCCAACTAATGAAAAACTGTTTTTT.

This clone appeared a single time. This chain connects TRBV18 to TRBJ1-5; D gene unclear. The germline CDR1 and CDR2 sequences are KGHSH and LQKENI. Between the trimmed V and J ends, which lost 5 bases and 4 bases, there was a span of 12 bases. The CDR3 spans 14 residues. CDR3 sequence (DNA): TGTGCCAGCTCATGGGGAGATGGGAATCAGCCCCAGCATTTT. Its translation is CASSWGDGNQPQHF.